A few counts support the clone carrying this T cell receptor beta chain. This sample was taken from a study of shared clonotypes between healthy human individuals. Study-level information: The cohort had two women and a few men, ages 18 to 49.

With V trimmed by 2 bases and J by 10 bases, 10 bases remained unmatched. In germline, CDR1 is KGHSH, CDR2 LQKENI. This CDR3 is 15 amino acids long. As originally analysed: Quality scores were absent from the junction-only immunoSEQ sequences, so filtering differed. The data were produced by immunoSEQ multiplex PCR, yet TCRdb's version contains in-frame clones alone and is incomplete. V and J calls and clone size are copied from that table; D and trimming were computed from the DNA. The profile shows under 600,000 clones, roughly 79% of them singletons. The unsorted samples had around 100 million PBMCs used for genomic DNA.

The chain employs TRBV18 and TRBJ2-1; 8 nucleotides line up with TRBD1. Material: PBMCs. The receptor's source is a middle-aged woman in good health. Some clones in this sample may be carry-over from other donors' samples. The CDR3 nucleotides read TGTGCCAGCTCACCAGAGGCGCAGGGGGCAGGGGAGCAGTTCTTC. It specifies CASSPEAQGAGEQFF.